The sample holds many counts of the clone carrying this T cell receptor (beta chain). Germline values: CDR1 MDHEN, CDR2 SYDVKM. There are 15 residues in the CDR3. V dropped 6 bases and J dropped 7; count of bases not matched to a gene: 11. Time point denoted: newly diagnosed GD, antithyroid drugs for less than 3 months. From RNA extracted from PBMCs, the TCR library was made. This entry is derived from a study of regulatory T cells in long-lasting Graves disease. Sequencing libraries for TCR beta were prepared with iRepertoire HTBI primers and Arm-PCR of CDR3 regions. TCRdb independently ran MiXCR on the multiplex PCR reads; one entry per CDR3 protein. The sample contains 400,000 to 500,000 distinct CDR3 sequences, 14% of which appear only once. The same sample was also used in a study of T cells in Graves' hyperthyroidism and ophthalmopathy. As that study records: Patients aged 18 to 65 had newly diagnosed hyperthyroidism that had lasted under 2 months. Pregnant or lactating patients were excluded, as were those with uncontrolled infection or other autoimmune disease.

This chain joins TRBV28 and TRBJ1-5; the match to TRBD1 covers 8 bases. The clonotype originates from a woman in her forties or fifties with Graves disease. Source: peripheral blood mononuclear cells (PBMCs), taken at new diagnosis, from a patient treated with antithyroid drugs. The chain's CDR3 is CASSPDRAQAQPQHF. The CDR3 region has the DNA TGTGCCAGCAGCCCGGACAGGGCTCAGGCCCAGCCCCAGCATTTT.